A single sample gave rise to the 21 T cell receptor beta chains below, sequenced in a study of beta chain features in type 1 diabetes. Study results and caveats: When Type 1 diabetes patients were examined, their TCRB CDR3s proved moderately but significantly shorter in all four CD4+ subsets.

These receptors lack a known antigen. All of the isolated RNA was reverse transcribed, so expressed TCRB transcripts were sequenced. The protocol was immunoSEQ multiplex PCR, while the TCRdb copy is restricted to in-frame clones and leaves out a portion. The sample lists 230,000 or so clones, roughly 17% occurring once. The specimen was naive CD4+ T cells from blood. The receptors were sampled from a man in his thirties or forties with type 1 diabetes.

This clone was recorded a few times. The rearrangement links TRBV2 to TRBJ2-5; possible D gene TRBD2, 6 bases. Trimming took 5 bases from V and 2 from J, leaving 15 bases between them. This CDR3 contains 15 residues. Germline CDR1 is SNHLY and CDR2 is FYNNEI. The CDR3 DNA sequence: TGTGCCAGCAGTCCCGACGGCGGGGTACAAGAGACCCAGTACTTC. Protein sequence: CASSPDGGVQETQYF.

This clone was observed a few times. V and J are TRBV6-5 and TRBJ2-5, with 7 bases that match TRBD1. J was trimmed by 7 bases and V by 6 bases; bases with no gene match: 8. This CDR3 contains 13 residues. Germline V gene lookup returns CDR1 MNHEY and CDR2 SVGAGI. CDR3 residues: CASSPDRDGTQYF. CDR3 DNA sequence: TGTGCCAGCAGCCCCGACAGGGATGGGACCCAGTACTTC.

This clone has more than one count but fewer than ten. The chain combines TRBV29-1 with TRBJ1-1; a weak D match, TRBD1 (6 bases). Germline assignment: CDR1 SQVTM and CDR2 ANQGSEA. With 7 bases removed from V and 0 bases from J, the gap between germline ends came to 12 bases. The CDR3 totals 13 residues. The CDR3 nucleotides are TGCAGCGCTCGACAGGTGATGAACACTGAAGCTTTCTTT. This codes for CSARQVMNTEAFF.

Remarks on this clone: Other DNA sequences in the sample encode the same CDR3. The genes are TRBV5-1 and TRBJ2-3; D unclear. Per the germline V gene, CDR1 is SGHRS and CDR2 is YFSETQ. Trimming pared 0 bases from V and 0 bases from J, leaving 5 bases between. The length of the CDR3 is 14 residues. The CDR3 bases are TGCGCCAGCAGCTTGGGGGAAAGCACAGATACGCAGTATTTT. Translation gives CASSLGESTDTQYF.

This chain joins TRBV29-1 and TRBJ1-3; 12 nucleotides align to TRBD1. V gave up 5 bases and J gave up 0 bases; unmatched junction bases: 5. The CDR3 contains 16 residues. Looked up from germline, CDR1 is SQVTM and CDR2 is ANQGSEA. The CDR3 region has the DNA TGCAGCGTTACGGGACAGGGGGCGGCCTCTGGAAACACCATATATTTT. Amino acids: CSVTGQGAASGNTIYF.

The chain has TRBV29-1 and TRBJ2-7; TRBD1 matches 9 bases. Germline CDR1 reads SQVTM; CDR2 reads ANQGSEA. CDR3 length: 13 amino acids. The J segment lost 6 bases and the V segment lost 6 bases, leaving 9 bases of the junction unmatched. The CDR3 DNA reads as TGCAGCGTCTCCGGGACAGGGTCGGCCGAGCAGTACTTC. Its protein is CSVSGTGSAEQYF.

This chain links TRBV14 with TRBJ2-1, with 9 bases fitting TRBD2. Germline V gene data show CDR1 as SGHDN and CDR2 as FVKESK. This CDR3 comprises 15 residues. J gave up 8 bases and V 2 bases, and 7 bases lay outside the gene matches. CDR3 sequence (DNA): TGTGCCAGCAGCCAACGGCGGGAGGGCCAAGATGAGCAGTTCTTC. It yields the protein CASSQRREGQDEQFF.

The V gene is TRBV5-4, the J gene TRBJ2-1; the match to TRBD2 covers 7 bases. J gave up 0 bases and V 5 bases, and 14 bases lay outside the gene matches. CDR1 and CDR2 from the germline V gene are SGHNT and YYREEE (reference sequence). This CDR3 has 18 residues. The CDR3 reads CASRPGLAASSSYNEQFF. Here the CDR3 DNA reads TGTGCCAGCAGGCCCGGGCTAGCGGCAAGTAGCTCCTACAATGAGCAGTTCTTC.

This clone was detected a few times. The rearrangement uses TRBV15 and TRBJ2-7; a possible D gene is TRBD2 (5 bases). CDR3 length equals 15 residues. V lost 3 bases, J lost 5 bases, and 17 bases lay in between. The V gene's germline CDR1 is LNHNV and CDR2 YYDKDF (reference sequence). Written as DNA, the CDR3 is TGTGCCACCAGCAGCCTGAGAACTAGTCTACACGAGCAGTACTTC. This translates into CATSSLRTSLHEQYF.

This clone appeared a few times. The V and J genes are TRBV5-1 and TRBJ2-1, with TRBD2 matching over 11 bases. The length of the CDR3 is 16 residues. The V and J ends lost 3 bases and 14 bases, in that order; junction bases with no gene match: 16. Germline V lookup: CDR1 SGHRS, CDR2 YFSETQ. CDR3 residues: CASSSQTSGKVGGEFF. CDR3 coding DNA: TGCGCCAGCAGCTCTCAGACTAGCGGGAAGGTTGGTGGTGAGTTCTTC.

This clone was detected a few times. This chain connects TRBV20-1 to TRBJ1-1; D remains ambiguous. With 8 bases removed from V and 0 bases from J, the gap between germline ends came to 7 bases. The CDR3 is 11 amino acids. CDR1 DFQATT and CDR2 SNEGSKA come from the germline V gene (reference sequence). The CDR3 coding sequence is TGCAGTTCAGAGGTGAACACTGAAGCTTTCTTT. Amino acid sequence: CSSEVNTEAFF.

The V and J genes are TRBV29-1 and TRBJ2-7; possible D gene TRBD1, 5 bases. This CDR3 contains 13 residues. Trimming cost V 5 bases and J 2 bases, with 13 bases left between them. The germline V gene encodes CDR1 SQVTM and CDR2 ANQGSEA. DNA for the CDR3: TGCAGCGTTTCGCGGACATTCACCTACGAGCAGTACTTC. Translation: CSVSRTFTYEQYF.

This clone came up a few times. The chain is built from TRBV28 and TRBJ2-5, with D possibly TRBD2 on 5 matching bases. Germline CDR1 MDHEN, CDR2 SYDVKM. V was trimmed by 10 bases and J by 5 bases, leaving 8 bases between them. The CDR3 length is 10 residues. The CDR3 sequence: CATRGETQYF. In DNA, the CDR3 is TGTGCCACGCGCGGGGAGACCCAGTACTTC.

This clone showed up just a few times. The gene calls are TRBV7-2 and TRBJ2-7; 11 positions agree with TRBD2. The CDR3 covers 16 residues. V shed 4 bases, J shed 5 bases, and the junction held 10 bases outside the gene matches. The germline V gene encodes CDR1 SGHTA and CDR2 FQGNSA. The CDR3 DNA reads TGTGCCAGCAGCTCTAGGGTCTTACTAGCGGGAGACGAGCAGTACTTC. This gives the protein CASSSRVLLAGDEQYF.

This clone was counted only a few times. V and J are TRBV7-2 and TRBJ2-7; D gene unclear. Germline CDR1 and CDR2: SGHTA and FQGNSA. The length of the CDR3 is 13 residues. V dropped 1 base and J dropped 6 bases, with 10 bases sitting between them. CDR3 bases: TGTGCCAGCAGCTTAGAGGCTGCGATCGAGCAGTACTTC. Amino acid sequence: CASSLEAAIEQYF. Filled out from reference TRBV7-2 and TRBJ2-7, the complete variable domain reads GAGVSQSPSNKVTEKGKDVELRCDPISGHTALYWYRQSLGQGLEFLIYFQGNSAPDKSGLPSDRFSAERTGGSVSTLTIQRTQQEDSAVYLCASSLEAAIEQYFGPGTRLTVT.

This chain uses TRBV7-2 with TRBJ2-1; 14 positions agree with TRBD2. Germline CDR1 and CDR2: SGHTA and FQGNSA. The CDR3 is made up of 16 amino acids. Trimming took 2 bases from V and 8 from J; bases not matched to a gene: 5. CDR3 in amino acids: CASSLMGLAGADEQFF. The DNA of the CDR3 is TGTGCCAGCAGCTTAATGGGACTAGCGGGAGCGGATGAGCAGTTCTTC.

This clone was counted only a few times. The rearrangement links TRBV30 to TRBJ2-1; D may match TRBD1 or TRBD2 (5 bases each). The V gene's germline CDR1 is GTSNPN and CDR2 SVGIG (reference sequence). The V gene lost 5 bases and the J gene lost 7 bases, with 12 bases spanning the gap. This CDR3 contains 12 residues. CDR3 region: CAWGTAGNEQFF. The CDR3 DNA reads as TGTGCCTGGGGGACGGCCGGGAATGAGCAGTTCTTC. The full variable domain, in which reference TRBV30 and TRBJ2-1 provide the parts outside the CDR3, is SQTIHQWPATLVQPVGSPLSLECTVEGTSNPNLYWYRQAAGRGLQLLFYSVGIGQISSEVPQNLSASRPQDRQFILSSKKLLLSDSGFYLCAWGTAGNEQFFGPGTRLTVL.

This clone was detected only a few times. The V call is TRBV6-6, the J call TRBJ2-7, with 7 bases identical to TRBD2. CDR3 length equals 16 residues. Germline V gene data show CDR1 as MNHNY and CDR2 as SVGAGI (reference sequence). With 2 bases clipped from V and 7 bases from J, the junction kept 14 bases outside the gene matches. CDR3 bases: TGTGCCAGCAGTTACCCGTGGGCTAGCGGATCCCTGGAGCAGTACTTC. Translated, it gives CASSYPWASGSLEQYF.

This rearrangement joins TRBV4-1 to TRBJ2-1; 12 bases fit TRBD2. After removal of 3 bases from V and 4 bases from J, the junction contained 16 bases not matched to a gene. Germline CDR1 MGHRA, CDR2 YSYEKL. This CDR3 is 20 amino acids long. Here the CDR3 reads CASSQGQGGTSGRKYNEQFF. The CDR3 DNA reads TGCGCCAGCAGCCAGGGACAGGGTGGTACTAGCGGGAGGAAGTACAATGAGCAGTTCTTC.

The chain has TRBV7-9 and TRBJ2-5; 7 bases agree with TRBD2. The CDR3 runs to 14 residues. Germline assignment: CDR1 SEHNR and CDR2 FQNEAQ (reference sequence). V was clipped by 5 bases and J by 5 bases; unmatched bases: 8. The CDR3 nucleotides are TGTGCCAGCAGCCCGACTAGCCTTGAGGAGACCCAGTACTTC. This codes for CASSPTSLEETQYF.

In its sample, this clone was seen a few times. The CDR3 DNA sequence: TGCAGCGTTCTTAGGACAGGGGCCACCGGGGAGCTGTTTTTT. It codes for CSVLRTGATGELFF. The rearrangement uses TRBV29-1 and TRBJ2-2; 9 bases agree with TRBD1. Germline V lookup: CDR1 SQVTM, CDR2 ANQGSEA. The CDR3 consists of 14 residues. Losses at the gene ends were 5 bases for V and 4 bases for J; bases not matched to a gene: 5.